A single sample is the source of the 5 T cell receptor beta chains below, sequenced in a study of CD8+CD57+ T cells in acquired aplastic anemia. Genomic DNA served as template for TCR beta VDJ and CDR3 profiling. TCRdb analysed the reads with MiXCR anew, one entry per CDR3 protein. This sample has 250,000 to 300,000 distinct CDR3 sequences, with 45% to 65% found just once. Sequencing involved patients with CD8+CD57+ cell expansion previously shown by flow cytometry. Specimen: sorted CD4+, CD8+, or CD8+CD57+ T cells (not recorded which) from PBMCs. These receptors were obtained from a human donor with aplastic anemia.

In DNA form, the CDR3 reads TGCAGTGCTAGAGACCTTAGGACTAGCGGCACAGATACGCAGTATTTT. This translates into CSARDLRTSGTDTQYF. The rearrangement joins TRBV20-1 to TRBJ2-3; 9 nucleotides line up with TRBD2. Germline CDR1 and CDR2: DFQATT and SNEGSKA (reference sequence). This CDR3 comprises 16 residues. V trimming: 0 bases; J trimming: 1 base; junction bases outside the gene matches: 5.

This chain links TRBV6-5 with TRBJ1-1, with D unclear. The CDR3 contains 16 residues. V gave up 0 bases and J gave up 0 bases, with 11 bases separating them. Germline V CDR1 and CDR2: MNHEY, SVGAGI. For the CDR3, the DNA is TGTGCCAGCAGTTACTCGATTGCTCCCATGAACACTGAAGCTTTCTTT. This sequence encodes CASSYSIAPMNTEAFF.

This clonotype has at least ten counts. This chain connects TRBV20-1 to TRBJ2-3; 8 nucleotides match TRBD2. From germline, CDR1 is DFQATT and CDR2 SNEGSKA (reference sequence). This CDR3 comprises 14 residues. Trimming at V came to 5 bases and at J to 3 bases, leaving 7 bases not matched to a gene. CDR3 coding DNA: TGCAGTGCTCGGGCGGGGGGCGGGACAGATACGCAGTATTTT. It yields the protein CSARAGGGTDTQYF.

This clonotype was seen many times. In nucleotides, the CDR3 is TGTGCCAGCAGCTTTTATCCGGGACAGGGGACAAACTATGGCTACACCTTC. The encoded protein is CASSFYPGQGTNYGYTF. This chain links TRBV7-3 with TRBJ1-2; 10 bases are shared with TRBD1. This CDR3 comprises 17 residues. Germline CDR1 is SGHTA and CDR2 is FQGTGA. J lost 2 bases, V lost 3 bases, and 9 bases had no gene match.

The chain joins TRBV9 to TRBJ2-7, with 10 bases fitting TRBD1. The V and J ends lost 3 bases and 5 bases, in that order; junction bases with no gene match: 5. CDR1 is SGDLS, CDR2 YYNGEE, per germline. The CDR3 consists of 14 residues. Written as DNA, the CDR3 is TGTGCCAGCAGCGCGCGACAGGGGGCAAACGAGCAGTACTTC. Amino acids: CASSARQGANEQYF.